This entry lists 10 T cell receptor beta chains sequenced from one sample in a study of CD8 T cells in Susac syndrome. The RNA, about 0.5 to 1 ug, was put through reverse transcription using random hexamers. TCRdb reprocessed the immunoSEQ multiplex PCR reads with MiXCR, giving one entry per CDR3 protein. Altogether about 80,000 distinct CDR3 sequences are present, approximately 96% being singletons, with the ten largest covering about 0.39%. The source material was CD8+ T cells from PBMCs. Receptor source: a human donor with Susac syndrome.

This clonotype was seen a few times. V is TRBV5-4 and J is TRBJ2-2; D is unclear. This CDR3 has 12 residues. CDR1 is SGHNT, CDR2 YYREEE, per germline (reference sequence). V was cut by 7 bases and J by 3 bases, with 7 bases left in between. DNA of the CDR3: TGTGCCAGCCGCGCCGACACCGGGGAGCTGTTTTTT. It encodes CASRADTGELFF.

V usage is TRBV4-3 and J usage is TRBJ2-7, with 8 bases lining up with TRBD1. This CDR3 contains 14 residues. The trim removed 4 bases at V and 5 bases at J, leaving 7 bases unmatched. Germline V lookup: CDR1 LGHNA, CDR2 YSLEER. In nucleotides, the CDR3 is TGCGCCAGCAGCCTCGGACAGGGAGGAGACGAGCAGTACTTC. This sequence encodes CASSLGQGGDEQYF.

The rearrangement links TRBV7-2 to TRBJ2-1, with D perhaps matching TRBD2 (5 bases). The CDR3 is 15 amino acids. Germline-derived CDR1 and CDR2 are SGHTA and FQGNSA. Trimming stripped 2 bases from V and 0 bases from J, with 8 bases between. In nucleotides, the CDR3 is TGTGCCAGCAGCTTACTAGCAGCCTCCTACAATGAGCAGTTCTTC. This gives the protein CASSLLAASYNEQFF.

The chain combines TRBV7-3 with TRBJ2-1; 13 bases map to TRBD2. In germline, CDR1 is SGHTA, CDR2 FQGTGA. V was pared by 5 bases and J by 5 bases, with 6 bases of the junction left unmatched. The CDR3 has 16 amino acids. For the CDR3, the DNA is TGTGCCAGCAGCCCGTATACTAGCGGGGGGGACAATGAGCAGTTCTTC. Encoded protein: CASSPYTSGGDNEQFF.

The V gene is TRBV7-3, the J gene TRBJ1-1, with D perhaps matching TRBD1 (6 bases). The CDR3 has 14 amino acids. Germline CDR1 reads SGHTA; CDR2 reads FQGTGA. Trimming removed 6 bases from V and 0 bases from J, with 11 bases in between. The CDR3, as DNA: TGTGCCAGCAGTCTGGACAGTATGAACACTGAAGCTTTCTTT. Residues: CASSLDSMNTEAFF.

The chain is built from TRBV12-3 or TRBV12-4 and TRBJ1-5, with 9 positions matching TRBD1. The CDR3 is 14 amino acids. With V trimmed by 6 bases and J by 6 bases, 6 bases remained unmatched. The CDR3 is CASRITGGGQPQHF. The DNA of the CDR3 is TGTGCCAGCAGGATAACAGGGGGCGGTCAGCCCCAGCATTTT.

This clonotype was detected once. V gene TRBV9 combines with J gene TRBJ1-5; TRBD1 is a possible D gene (6 bases). Germline CDR1 SGDLS, CDR2 YYNGEE. V was pared by 4 bases and J by 2 bases, with 10 bases between. The CDR3 is 14 amino acids. The chain's CDR3 is CASSPWGRNQPQHF. For the CDR3, the DNA is TGTGCCAGCAGCCCTTGGGGGCGCAATCAGCCCCAGCATTTT.

The rearrangement joins TRBV12-3 or TRBV12-4 to TRBJ1-4; weak D call: TRBD1 (6 bases). The CDR3 has 13 residues. The V end was cut by 5 bases, the J end by 8 bases, with 12 bases between. CDR3 region: CASSLRGGEKLFF. The CDR3 bases are TGTGCCAGCAGTCTCAGGGGAGGGGAAAAACTGTTTTTT.

The chain combines TRBV12-3 or TRBV12-4 with TRBJ2-1; tentative D call: TRBD2 (5 bases). This CDR3 has 12 residues. Deletions cut 3 bases from V and 14 bases from J, with 14 bases between. The CDR3 region is CASSLVPKEEFF. The CDR3 nucleotides are TGTGCCAGCAGTTTGGTGCCCAAGGAGGAGTTCTTC.

This sequence joins TRBV5-1 and TRBJ2-4, with D uncertain. Trimming took 0 bases from V and 3 from J, leaving 7 bases between them. The CDR3 contains 14 residues. Germline CDR1 is SGHRS and CDR2 is YFSETQ. The CDR3 coding sequence is TGCGCCAGCAGCTTGGAAGGGATCAAAAACATTCAGTACTTC. It specifies CASSLEGIKNIQYF. The full variable domain, rest sourced from reference TRBV5-1 and TRBJ2-4, is KAGVTQTPRYLIKTRGQQVTLSCSPISGHRSVSWYQQTPGQGLQFLFEYFSETQRNKGNFPGRFSGRQFSNSRSEMNVSTLELGDSALYLCASSLEGIKNIQYFGAGTRLSVL.